This T cell receptor beta chain was recovered during a study of cytotoxic CD8 clonotypes in ibrutinib-treated CLL. At the level of the study: Sequencing produced an average of roughly 280,000 productive templates and more than 90,000 productive rearrangements per sample. Study conclusions and caveats: Sampling times, which were not matched between the groups, differed between sustained-remission patients and progressing patients. Whereas clonality rose at ibrutinib response, it declined toward baseline at progression.

Remarks on this clone: The antigen is not known.

This CDR3 contains 15 residues. V was pared by 3 bases and J by 2 bases, with 7 bases of the junction left unmatched. The V gene's germline CDR1 is SNHLY and CDR2 FYNNEI. Method: immunoSEQ multiplex PCR; TCRdb's copy keeps in-frame clones and lacks some. In the table there are about 140,000 clones, roughly 77% of which are singletons. The TCR sequence derives from a human donor with chronic lymphocytic leukemia. The genes are TRBV2 and TRBJ2-7; TRBD2 aligns across 7 bases. This specimen consisted of PBMCs, obtained after 12 months of ibrutinib treatment. CDR3 DNA: TGTGCCAGCAGTGAGGGGCTAGCGGAGCCCTACGAGCAGTACTTC. It translates to CASSEGLAEPYEQYF.